This TCR beta chain was captured in a study of blood T cell repertoires in COVID-19. For the study at large: T cells, B-cell-depleted T cells, or PBMCs supplied cDNA or gDNA.

In the original processing: Amplification of reference gene primers provided the estimated nucleated cell counts. Some clones are missing from TCRdb's copy, which holds only in-frame ones; the method was immunoSEQ multiplex PCR. For V, J and clone size, that table is used; D and trimming come from the DNA. This table has a few hundred thousand clones, around 87% appearing once. The V gene end was trimmed by 0 bases and the J gene end by 5 bases; junction bases not matched to a gene: 11. Germline V gives CDR1 LGHNA, CDR2 YSLEER. The length of the CDR3 is 17 residues. Participant ages covered about 18 to 95 years across 24 US areas. Grouping used clinical history reported by participants in a survey and questionnaire.

The material sequenced was PBMCs or T cells enriched from blood (not recorded which). This chain connects TRBV4-3 to TRBJ2-7, with 9 bases lining up with TRBD2. The clonotype comes from a man younger than 40 who had recovered from COVID-19. The CDR3 bases are TGCGCCAGCAGCCAAGACAGCGCGCCTAGCGGGGTGGACGAGCAGTACTTC. It codes for CASSQDSAPSGVDEQYF.